Below are 19 T cell receptor beta chains sequenced from a single sample in a study of early T cells in non-severe SARS-CoV-2 infection. TCRdb passed the 5' RACE reads through MiXCR, listing each CDR3 protein once. Here the sample spans some 22,000 distinct CDR3 sequences, about 5% being singletons. The specimen sequenced was whole blood. The receptors derive from an adult who was a healthcare worker with PCR-confirmed SARS-CoV-2 infection or an uninfected control (not recorded which).

This clonotype was seen ten or more times. The rearrangement links TRBV20-1 to TRBJ1-5, with 8 bases identical to TRBD1. From germline, CDR1 is DFQATT and CDR2 SNEGSKA (reference sequence). CDR3 length: 17 amino acids. Losses at the gene ends were 1 base for V and 4 bases for J; bases not matched to a gene: 12. Here the CDR3 reads CSARVARGDRRNQPQHF. CDR3 coding DNA: TGCAGTGCTAGAGTTGCGAGGGGGGACAGGAGGAATCAGCCCCAGCATTTT.

There are many counts of this clonotype. V and J are TRBV6-1 and TRBJ2-6; D gene ambiguous. Trimming left V 3 bases short and J 1 base short, with 7 bases between. Germline values: CDR1 MNHNS, CDR2 SASEGT. The CDR3 totals 15 residues. Here the CDR3 reads CASSDRFSGANVLTF. The CDR3 coding sequence is TGTGCCAGCAGTGACAGATTTTCTGGGGCCAACGTCCTGACTTTC.

This clonotype is categorized as medium-sized. J is TRBJ1-2 and V is TRBV12-3 or TRBV12-4; perhaps TRBD1 as D (6 bases). The ends were cut back, 6 bases at V and 2 bases at J, with 10 bases in the middle. The length of the CDR3 is 13 residues. CDR3 nucleotide sequence: TGTGCCAGCAGGTTAACAGGGAACTATGGCTACACCTTC. Amino acid sequence: CASRLTGNYGYTF.

By sample fraction, this clonotype is medium-sized. The V and J genes are TRBV18 and TRBJ2-7; 7 bases fit TRBD2. The length of the CDR3 is 14 residues. Germline CDR1 reads KGHSH; CDR2 reads LQKENI. The J segment lost 3 bases and the V segment lost 3 bases, leaving 5 bases of the junction unmatched. The CDR3 coding sequence is TGTGCCAGCTCACCGCGGGAGCGGAGCTACGAGCAGTACTTC. It specifies CASSPRERSYEQYF.

This chain joins TRBV10-3 and TRBJ2-1; a weak D match, TRBD1 (6 bases). The length of the CDR3 is 16 residues. Germline CDR1 reads ENHRY; CDR2 reads SYGVKD. Deletions cut 2 bases from V and 6 bases from J, with 17 bases between. The CDR3 loop is CAISEGGRGLFNEQFF. In nucleotides, the CDR3 is TGTGCCATCAGTGAGGGGGGCAGGGGATTGTTCAATGAGCAGTTCTTC.

The chain carries TRBV27 and TRBJ2-7, with TRBD2 matching over 9 bases. This CDR3 contains 15 residues. The trim removed 6 bases at V and 2 bases at J, leaving 8 bases unmatched. CDR1 is MNHEY and CDR2 is SMNVEV in the germline V gene (reference sequence). The CDR3 is CASSLVAGGTYEQYF. CDR3 in DNA: TGTGCCAGCAGCCTCGTGGCGGGGGGGACCTACGAGCAGTACTTC.

This clonotype is labeled as medium-sized. The chain links TRBV11-2 to TRBJ1-1, with D unclear. Germline CDR1 SGHAT, CDR2 FQNNGV. The CDR3 totals 13 residues. Deletions cut 5 bases from V and 3 bases from J, with 10 bases between. As DNA, the CDR3 is TGTGCCAGCAGCCGGGCCGGGCACACTGAAGCTTTCTTT. Amino acids: CASSRAGHTEAFF.

Relative to its sample, this clonotype is medium-sized. This chain connects TRBV28 to TRBJ2-3; possible D gene TRBD1, 5 bases. The CDR3 has 14 residues. Trimming stripped 4 bases from V and 0 bases from J, with 8 bases between. CDR1 and CDR2 (germline): MDHEN, SYDVKM. The CDR3 loop reads CASSYDSSTDTQYF. Here the CDR3 DNA reads TGTGCCAGCAGTTACGACAGTAGCACAGATACGCAGTATTTT. Filled out from reference TRBV28 and TRBJ2-3, the complete variable domain reads DVKVTQSSRYLVKRTGEKVFLECVQDMDHENMFWYRQDPGLGLRLIYFSYDVKMKEKGDIPEGYSVSREKKERFSLILESASTNQTSMYLCASSYDSSTDTQYFGPGTRLTVL.

In its sample, this clonotype ranks as medium-sized. The chain has TRBV5-8 and TRBJ2-5; the D gene is possibly TRBD2 (5 bases). The V and J ends lost 0 bases and 4 bases respectively, with 7 bases between them. This CDR3 spans 13 amino acids. CDR1 and CDR2 from the germline V gene are SGHTS and YDEGEE. The DNA for the CDR3 is TGTGCCAGCAGCTTGGTGGGGAGAGAGACCCAGTACTTC. It codes for CASSLVGRETQYF.

At least ten counts were recorded for this clonotype. The chain couples TRBV5-4 to TRBJ1-1, with D unclear. Looked up from germline, CDR1 is SGHNT and CDR2 is YYREEE (reference sequence). The CDR3 runs to 14 residues. V lost 4 bases, J lost 2 bases, and 12 bases lay in between. The CDR3 here is CASSPDLLNTEAFF. CDR3 DNA: TGTGCCAGCAGCCCCGACCTACTTAACACTGAAGCTTTCTTT.

This chain joins TRBV5-1 and TRBJ2-3; no firm D call. The germline CDR1 and CDR2 sequences are SGHRS and YFSETQ. The CDR3 totals 15 residues. Trimming pared 0 bases from V and 0 bases from J, leaving 8 bases between. In DNA, the CDR3 is TGCGCCAGCAGCTTGGTCCCCTATAGCACAGATACGCAGTATTTT. Translated, it gives CASSLVPYSTDTQYF. Looking up the rest from reference TRBV5-1 and TRBJ2-3 gives the full variable domain: KAGVTQTPRYLIKTRGQQVTLSCSPISGHRSVSWYQQTPGQGLQFLFEYFSETQRNKGNFPGRFSGRQFSNSRSEMNVSTLELGDSALYLCASSLVPYSTDTQYFGPGTRLTVL.

The genes are TRBV9 and TRBJ2-2, with D maybe TRBD1 (5 bases). Looked up from germline, CDR1 is SGDLS and CDR2 is YYNGEE. Trimming removed 4 bases from V and 5 bases from J, with 12 bases in between. This CDR3 spans 14 amino acids. CDR3 in amino acids: CASSPRTLTGELFF. The CDR3 nucleotides read TGTGCCAGCAGCCCCCGGACACTGACCGGGGAGCTGTTTTTT.

Relative to its sample, this clonotype is medium-sized. The genes are TRBV6-5 and TRBJ1-2; D gene unclear. Germline CDR1 is MNHEY and CDR2 is SVGAGI. V shed 2 bases and J shed 8 bases, with 15 bases lying between them. The CDR3 runs to 14 residues. CDR3 DNA sequence: TGTGCCAGCAGTTACGCGAGGGCGAGCCCAGGCTACACCTTC. Residues: CASSYARASPGYTF.

V and J are TRBV7-9 and TRBJ1-6; TRBD1 aligns across 7 bases. The CDR3 loop spans 14 amino acids. V was clipped by 4 bases and J by 7 bases; unmatched bases: 4. Germline V gene lookup returns CDR1 SEHNR and CDR2 FQNEAQ (reference sequence). Written as DNA, the CDR3 is TGTGCCAGCAGCTCCGGGACAGAGAATTCACCCCTCCACTTT. Translation: CASSSGTENSPLHF.

This clonotype was seen at least ten times. The rearrangement uses TRBV28 and TRBJ2-7; D is ambiguous. Germline V gene sequence: CDR1 MDHEN, CDR2 SYDVKM. The CDR3 contains 12 residues. V was pared by 5 bases and J by 3 bases, with 8 bases between. The CDR3 coding sequence is TGTGCCAGCAGTCCCTACCGCTACGAGCAGTACTTC. Its protein product is CASSPYRYEQYF. The full variable domain, completed using reference TRBV28 and TRBJ2-7, is DVKVTQSSRYLVKRTGEKVFLECVQDMDHENMFWYRQDPGLGLRLIYFSYDVKMKEKGDIPEGYSVSREKKERFSLILESASTNQTSMYLCASSPYRYEQYFGPGTRLTVT.

This clonotype was observed many times. This sequence joins TRBV7-8 and TRBJ2-7; 9 nucleotides line up with TRBD1. The CDR3 consists of 15 residues. Germline-derived CDR1 and CDR2 are SGHVS and FQNEAQ. Germline trimming cut 5 bases from V and 0 bases from J; bases unmatched to any gene: 5. In DNA, the CDR3 is TGTGCCAGCAGCCCCCGGGACAGGGCCTCCTACGAGCAGTACTTC. Translated, it gives CASSPRDRASYEQYF.

This clonotype was counted at least ten times. V gene TRBV24-1 combines with J gene TRBJ2-2; 10 bases are shared with TRBD2. The J segment lost 2 bases and the V segment lost 4 bases, leaving 6 bases of the junction unmatched. CDR3 length: 17 residues. Germline CDR1 reads KGHDR; CDR2 reads SFDVKD. CDR3 in amino acids: CATSDHGLAANTGELFF. The CDR3 nucleotides are TGTGCCACCAGTGACCACGGACTAGCGGCCAACACCGGGGAGCTGTTTTTT.

This clonotype was detected ten times or more. This chain uses TRBV7-8 with TRBJ2-7; 12 nucleotides align to TRBD1. The V and J ends lost 5 bases and 5 bases, in that order; junction bases with no gene match: 7. The CDR3 runs to 15 residues. From germline, CDR1 is SGHVS and CDR2 FQNEAQ. CDR3 nucleotide sequence: TGTGCCAGCAGCCCCTTGGGACAGGGGGCTGACGAGCAGTACTTC. This codes for CASSPLGQGADEQYF.

This clonotype was observed many times. This chain connects TRBV7-9 to TRBJ2-1, with D perhaps matching TRBD1 (5 bases). The CDR3 contains 19 residues. V lost 5 bases, J lost 4 bases, and 27 bases lay in between. Germline assignment: CDR1 SEHNR and CDR2 FQNEAQ (reference sequence). CDR3 sequence: CASSHYASHDRSAYNEQFF. The CDR3 DNA reads as TGTGCCAGCAGCCATTACGCATCACATGACAGAAGCGCATACAATGAGCAGTTCTTC.